The 29 T cell receptor beta chains given below trace back to one sample, sequenced in a study of control samples from healthy donors and cancer patients. Profiling relied on immunoSEQ multiplex PCR, and the TCRdb table lists in-frame clones only, not all of them. This repertoire includes some 190,000 clones. The specimen sequenced was blood. Receptors originate from a young woman in good health.

The chain combines TRBV28 with TRBJ1-2; a weak D match, TRBD1 (5 bases). CDR3 length equals 15 residues. The germline gives CDR1 MDHEN, CDR2 SYDVKM. Trimming took off 2 bases at V and 6 bases at J, with 16 bases between the two ends. The CDR3 loop reads CASSLILGPPDGYTF. Here the CDR3 DNA reads TGTGCCAGCAGTTTAATCTTGGGACCACCCGATGGCTACACCTTC.

This chain links TRBV11-1 with TRBJ1-2; maybe TRBD1 (6 bases). Germline lookup yields CDR1 SGHAT and CDR2 FQDESV (reference sequence). The CDR3 covers 14 residues. V lost 1 base to trimming and J lost 4 bases, with 10 bases between them. CDR3 residues: CASSLGQGPYGYTF. CDR3 DNA sequence: TGTGCCAGCAGCTTAGGGCAGGGGCCCTATGGCTACACCTTC. Supplemented by reference TRBV11-1 and TRBJ1-2, the full variable domain reads EAEVAQSPRYKITEKSQAVAFWCDPISGHATLYWYRQILGQGPELLVQFQDESVVDDSQLPKDRFSAERLKGVDSTLKIQPAELGDSAMYLCASSLGQGPYGYTFGSGTRLTVV.

V and J are TRBV5-1 and TRBJ1-1, with a weak D call TRBD1 (5 bases). Germline V gene sequence: CDR1 SGHRS, CDR2 YFSETQ. The length of the CDR3 is 11 residues. The V gene lost 4 bases and the J gene lost 8 bases, with 9 bases spanning the gap. Here the CDR3 DNA reads TGCGCCAGCAGCCGGGGGGTAGAAGCTTTCTTT. Its translation is CASSRGVEAFF.

The rearrangement links TRBV5-6 to TRBJ1-5; 9 bases fit TRBD1. The CDR3 extends over 16 amino acids. J was trimmed by 4 bases and V by 4 bases; bases with no gene match: 9. Germline V gives CDR1 SGHDT, CDR2 YYEEEE. The CDR3 DNA is TGTGCCAGCAGCCCCTGGGACAGGGCCAAAAATCAGCCCCAGCATTTT. Protein product: CASSPWDRAKNQPQHF.

The chain joins TRBV4-3 to TRBJ1-2; no reliable D call. From germline, CDR1 is LGHNA and CDR2 YSLEER. The CDR3 is 15 amino acids. Trimming left V 4 bases short and J 4 bases short, with 16 bases between. This chain's CDR3 is CASSLSGQPFYGYTF. The CDR3 nucleotides are TGCGCCAGCAGCCTTTCGGGCCAGCCCTTCTATGGCTACACCTTC.

The chain joins TRBV13 to TRBJ1-5, with 9 positions matching TRBD1. V gave up 0 bases and J gave up 4 bases; unmatched junction bases: 1. The germline gives CDR1 PRHDT, CDR2 FYEKMQ (reference sequence). This CDR3 spans 15 amino acids. The CDR3 loop is CASSLGGTGNQPQHF. CDR3 in DNA: TGTGCCAGCAGCTTAGGGGGGACAGGGAATCAGCCCCAGCATTTT.

The rearrangement uses TRBV7-2 and TRBJ1-1; no clear D. This CDR3 has 15 amino acids. Between the trimmed V and J ends, which lost 5 bases and 0 bases, there was a span of 13 bases. Germline values: CDR1 SGHTA, CDR2 FQGNSA. The CDR3 DNA reads as TGTGCCAGCAGCCCCATACGTCTAATGAACACTGAAGCTTTCTTT. It specifies CASSPIRLMNTEAFF.

The V gene is TRBV13, the J gene TRBJ1-6; D not certain. V shed 8 bases and J shed 7 bases, with 12 bases lying between them. The CDR3 runs 13 residues. Germline CDR1 is PRHDT and CDR2 is FYEKMQ (reference sequence). CDR3 residues: CASDRGGNSPLHF. CDR3 DNA: TGTGCCAGCGACCGGGGAGGGAATTCACCCCTCCACTTT.

The V call is TRBV5-1, the J call TRBJ2-1; 9 nucleotides line up with TRBD2. After removal of 0 bases from V and 2 bases from J, the junction contained 3 bases not matched to a gene. CDR1 is SGHRS, CDR2 YFSETQ, per germline. The CDR3 consists of 16 residues. The chain's CDR3 is CASSLDGGGAYNEQFF. The CDR3 DNA is TGCGCCAGCAGCTTGGATGGCGGGGGGGCCTACAATGAGCAGTTCTTC.

The V call is TRBV5-1, the J call TRBJ1-2, with D possibly matching TRBD1 (6 bases). CDR3 length equals 15 residues. Looked up from germline, CDR1 is SGHRS and CDR2 is YFSETQ. The V end lost 1 base, the J end lost 4 bases, and 14 bases lay between the germline ends. The CDR3 DNA reads as TGCGCCAGCAGCTTGATCGGGGGCGCGGGCTATGGCTACACCTTC. As protein: CASSLIGGAGYGYTF.

V usage is TRBV9 and J usage is TRBJ1-2; D call uncertain. V was clipped by 4 bases and J by 6 bases, with 16 bases between them. Germline lookup yields CDR1 SGDLS and CDR2 YYNGEE. This CDR3 comprises 14 residues. CDR3 bases: TGTGCCAGCAGCCTCACTCCGGGGTTGAATGGCTACACCTTC. Residues: CASSLTPGLNGYTF.

This rearrangement joins TRBV28 to TRBJ1-6; tentative D call: TRBD1 (6 bases). The germline CDR1 and CDR2 sequences are MDHEN and SYDVKM. The CDR3 consists of 12 residues. V was clipped by 6 bases and J by 9 bases, with 9 bases between them. The CDR3 sequence: CASRDSGSPLHF. The CDR3 DNA reads TGTGCCAGCAGGGACAGTGGTTCACCCCTCCACTTT.

The CDR3 loop reads CASSMTGLNEKLFF. The CDR3, as DNA: TGCGCCAGCAGCATGACGGGGTTAAATGAAAAACTGTTTTTT. V and J are TRBV4-1 and TRBJ1-4; the D is unclear. This CDR3 contains 14 residues. The V end was cut by 5 bases, the J end by 5 bases, with 12 bases between. Germline values: CDR1 MGHRA, CDR2 YSYEKL.

The CDR3 DNA is TGTGCCAGTAGATGGGAGGGCACAGATACGCAGTATTTT. Its protein product is CASRWEGTDTQYF. The rearrangement links TRBV19 to TRBJ2-3; possible D gene TRBD2, 6 bases. Trimming removed 6 bases from V and 1 base from J, with 8 bases in between. Germline lookup yields CDR1 LNHDA and CDR2 SQIVND (reference sequence). The CDR3 has 13 residues.

This chain links TRBV7-2 with TRBJ1-4, with D possibly being TRBD1 (5 bases). The CDR3 is 15 amino acids. CDR1 SGHTA and CDR2 FQGNSA come from the germline V gene. Trimming cost V 1 base and J 8 bases, with 14 bases left between them. The CDR3 reads CASSLVWQGSEKLFF. As DNA, the CDR3 is TGTGCCAGCAGCTTAGTGTGGCAGGGAAGCGAAAAACTGTTTTTT.

The chain carries TRBV28 and TRBJ2-7; D may be TRBD1 (6 bases). The CDR3 spans 15 residues. Between the trimmed V and J ends, which lost 1 base and 4 bases, there was a span of 14 bases. Per the germline V gene, CDR1 is MDHEN and CDR2 is SYDVKM. The chain's CDR3 is CASSLLPGELYEQYF. Written as DNA, the CDR3 is TGTGCCAGCAGTTTATTACCAGGGGAATTGTACGAGCAGTACTTC.

The chain carries TRBV27 and TRBJ1-2; 8 nucleotides line up with TRBD1. CDR3 length: 14 amino acids. Germline CDR1 and CDR2: MNHEY and SMNVEV (reference sequence). V shed 6 bases and J 4 bases; nucleotides not matched to a gene: 7. CDR3 bases: TGTGCCAGCAGGTTCAGGGGGCGCGGCTATGGCTACACCTTC. The encoded protein is CASRFRGRGYGYTF.

This chain joins TRBV5-4 and TRBJ1-2, with 7 bases fitting TRBD1. The trim removed 3 bases at V and 8 bases at J, leaving 10 bases unmatched. The CDR3 sequence is 14 residues long. Germline CDR1 reads SGHNT; CDR2 reads YYREEE (reference sequence). The CDR3 region has the DNA TGTGCCAGCAGCTGGCAGGGGGAAAGCGGAGGCTACACCTTC. Encoded protein: CASSWQGESGGYTF. Full variable domain (rest looked up from reference TRBV5-4 and TRBJ1-2): ETGVTQSPTHLIKTRGQQVTLRCSSQSGHNTVSWYQQALGQGPQFIFQYYREEENGRGNFPPRFSGLQFPNYSSELNVNALELDDSALYLCASSWQGESGGYTFGSGTRLTVV.

The rearrangement uses TRBV7-9 and TRBJ1-2, with no clear D. V was clipped by 5 bases and J by 3 bases, with 4 bases between them. The CDR3 extends over 11 amino acids. The germline gives CDR1 SEHNR, CDR2 FQNEAQ (reference sequence). CDR3 DNA sequence: TGTGCCAGCAGCCGGGACTATGGCTACACCTTC. Translation: CASSRDYGYTF.

V gene TRBV5-6 combines with J gene TRBJ2-7; D not resolved. This CDR3 is 14 amino acids long. V was shortened by 2 bases and J by 3 bases, with 12 bases between the two germline ends. Germline V CDR1 and CDR2: SGHDT, YYEEEE. Here the CDR3 DNA reads TGTGCCAGCAGCTTCTGGCAGAAAAACTACGAGCAGTACTTC. Protein: CASSFWQKNYEQYF. Combining the CDR3 with reference TRBV5-6 and TRBJ2-7 gives the whole variable domain DAGVTQSPTHLIKTRGQQVTLRCSPKSGHDTVSWYQQALGQGPQFIFQYYEEEERQRGNFPDRFSGHQFPNYSSELNVNALLLGDSALYLCASSFWQKNYEQYFGPGTRLTVT.

CDR3 protein: CASSSIGGGHNEQFF. The CDR3 coding sequence is TGTGCCAGCAGTTCCATAGGGGGGGGTCACAATGAGCAGTTCTTC. The chain uses TRBV28 and TRBJ2-1, with TRBD2 as a possible D gene (7 bases). There are 15 residues in the CDR3. Germline V CDR1 and CDR2: MDHEN, SYDVKM. The V gene lost 4 bases and the J gene lost 5 bases, with 15 bases spanning the gap.

This chain links TRBV5-1 with TRBJ1-2; a weak D match, TRBD1 (6 bases). The length of the CDR3 is 15 residues. CDR1 and CDR2 from the germline V gene are SGHRS and YFSETQ. Trimming left V 0 bases short and J 4 bases short, with 13 bases between. CDR3 residues: CASSLGTDLLYGYTF. CDR3 nucleotides: TGCGCCAGCAGCTTGGGGACAGATCTTCTCTATGGCTACACCTTC.

The chain links TRBV28 to TRBJ1-6, with D possibly TRBD1 on 5 matching bases. The CDR3 is made up of 12 amino acids. V shed 4 bases and J shed 14 bases, with 12 bases lying between them. The germline V gene encodes CDR1 MDHEN and CDR2 SYDVKM. CDR3 residues: CASSYGGKALHF. CDR3 DNA: TGTGCCAGCAGTTACGGGGGGAAGGCCCTCCACTTT.

CDR3 loop: CASSLARSGGYEQYF. The CDR3 DNA reads as TGTGCCAGCAGCTTAGCGCGGTCGGGGGGTTACGAGCAGTACTTC. The chain uses TRBV11-2 and TRBJ2-7; 7 bases are a match to TRBD2. The CDR3 spans 15 residues. V was pared by 1 base and J by 4 bases, with 7 bases of the junction left unmatched. Germline V gene sequence: CDR1 SGHAT, CDR2 FQNNGV. Variable domain in full (rest from reference TRBV11-2 and TRBJ2-7): EAGVAQSPRYKIIEKRQSVAFWCNPISGHATLYWYQQILGQGPKLLIQFQNNGVVDDSQLPKDRFSAERLKGVDSTLKIQPAKLEDSAVYLCASSLARSGGYEQYFGPGTRLTVT.

V usage is TRBV5-1 and J usage is TRBJ1-6; 7 bases match TRBD1. Germline V CDR1 and CDR2: SGHRS, YFSETQ. CDR3 size: 16 residues. The J segment lost 11 bases and the V segment lost 0 bases, leaving 11 bases of the junction unmatched. The CDR3 is CASSLVGGGQDPPLHF. For the CDR3, the DNA is TGCGCCAGCAGCTTGGTAGGTGGTGGACAGGATCCACCCCTCCACTTT. Full variable domain (missing parts from reference TRBV5-1 and TRBJ1-6): KAGVTQTPRYLIKTRGQQVTLSCSPISGHRSVSWYQQTPGQGLQFLFEYFSETQRNKGNFPGRFSGRQFSNSRSEMNVSTLELGDSALYLCASSLVGGGQDPPLHFGNGTRLTVT.

J is TRBJ1-2 and V is TRBV29-1; D gene unclear. Germline values: CDR1 SQVTM, CDR2 ANQGSEA. This CDR3 comprises 10 residues. The ends were cut back, 0 bases at V and 5 bases at J, with 1 base in the middle. CDR3 in amino acids: CSVEEYGYTF. The CDR3 DNA is TGCAGCGTTGAAGAGTATGGCTACACCTTC.

This chain links TRBV27 with TRBJ2-7; TRBD1 matches at 8 bases. This CDR3 region has 16 residues. From germline, CDR1 is MNHEY and CDR2 SMNVEV (reference sequence). V shed 5 bases, J shed 1 base, and the junction held 10 bases outside the gene matches. The CDR3 DNA is TGTGCCAGCAGTCCCCCTTGGACAGGGATTTCCTACGAGCAGTACTTC. Amino acid sequence: CASSPPWTGISYEQYF.

The J gene is TRBJ2-1, the V gene TRBV2; 8 positions agree with TRBD1. The CDR3 sequence is 15 residues long. J gave up 8 bases and V 6 bases, and 12 bases lay outside the gene matches. CDR1 and CDR2 (germline): SNHLY, FYNNEI. Written as DNA, the CDR3 is TGTGCCAGCAGAAACCCAACAGGGGGAATGGATGAGCAGTTCTTC. The encoded protein is CASRNPTGGMDEQFF.

This sequence joins TRBV4-1 and TRBJ1-1; no clear D gene. The germline V gene has CDR1 MGHRA and CDR2 YSYEKL. V shed 4 bases and J shed 1 base, with 19 bases lying between them. The CDR3 runs 17 residues. The DNA for the CDR3 is TGCGCCAGCAGCCCGATCGGGAGGGTTATCCGGAACACTGAAGCTTTCTTT. Encoded protein: CASSPIGRVIRNTEAFF.